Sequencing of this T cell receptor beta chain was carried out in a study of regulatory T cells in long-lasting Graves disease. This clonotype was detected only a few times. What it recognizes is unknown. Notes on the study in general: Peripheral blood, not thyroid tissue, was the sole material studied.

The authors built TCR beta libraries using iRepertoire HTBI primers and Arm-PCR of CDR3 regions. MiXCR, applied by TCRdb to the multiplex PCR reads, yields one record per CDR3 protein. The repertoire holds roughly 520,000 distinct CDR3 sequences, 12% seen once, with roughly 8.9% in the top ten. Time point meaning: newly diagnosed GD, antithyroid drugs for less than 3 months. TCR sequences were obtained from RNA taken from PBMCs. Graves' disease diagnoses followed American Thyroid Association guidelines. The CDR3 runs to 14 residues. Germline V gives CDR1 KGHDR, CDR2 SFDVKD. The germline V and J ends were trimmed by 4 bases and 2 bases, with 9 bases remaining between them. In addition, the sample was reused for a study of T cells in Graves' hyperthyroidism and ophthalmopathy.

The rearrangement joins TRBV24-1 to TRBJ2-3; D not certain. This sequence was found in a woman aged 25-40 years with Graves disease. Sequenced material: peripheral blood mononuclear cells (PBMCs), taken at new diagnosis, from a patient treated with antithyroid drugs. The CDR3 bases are TGTGCCACCAGTGACAGTCCGAACACAGATACGCAGTATTTT. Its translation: CATSDSPNTDTQYF.